The present TCR beta chain was sequenced within a study of T cell responses to AZD1222 COVID-19 vaccine. Across the whole study: Whether given at about 4 or about 12 weeks, second doses were pooled.

Germline V gene sequence: CDR1 SGHNT, CDR2 YYREEE (reference sequence). Trimming removed 0 bases at V and 2 bases at J, with 11 bases between. This CDR3 region has 15 residues. Study-level findings and limits: No repertoire was sampled before or during the peak T cell response, only after it. Seropositive AZD1222 recipients at baseline numbered only 6 or 7. Nearly half of the spike-specific TCRs reportedly recognize variant regions that carry no mutations.

Data came from immunoSEQ multiplex PCR; TCRdb stores just in-frame clones and leaves some out. The top ten clones hold approximately 8% of a sample with under 100,000 clones, 80% to 90% of them seen once. In regard to this clone: What it recognizes is unknown.

The TCR comes from an adult in good health. J is TRBJ1-2 and V is TRBV5-4; D gene unclear. The input for sequencing was peripheral blood, taken on day 0 of AZD1222 vaccination. The CDR3: CASSLGWERNYGYTF. Here the CDR3 DNA reads TGTGCCAGCAGCTTGGGTTGGGAGCGGAACTATGGCTACACCTTC.